The rows below give T cell receptor beta chains drawn from one sample of a study of sequential checkpoint blockade in melanoma. TCRdb's copy holds only in-frame clones and misses some; the assay was immunoSEQ multiplex PCR. The sample yields about 5,600 clones, around half seen once. Sample: CD8+ T cells sorted from blood (inferred from file names), taken from a patient given nivolumab and ipilimumab in sequence. The receptor source for this set is a human donor with melanoma. The CDR3 runs from the conserved cysteine through the conserved F or W. Fields, in order: CDR3 length, V gene, D gene, clone size, J gene, CDR3 protein, CDR3 DNA. A D gene is named only where the DNA matches it firmly. Not all rows give a size; the values are once, few, many and, for expanded clones, a class.

len: 15; v_gene: TRBV6-1; d_gene: NA; abundance: NA; j_gene: TRBJ2-5; CDR3aa: CASTRHEGVGETQYF; CDR3nt: TGTGCCAGCACCCGACATGAAGGGGTAGGGGAGACCCAGTACTTC
len: 16; v_gene: TRBV27; d_gene: NA; abundance: NA; j_gene: TRBJ1-2; CDR3aa: CASSLSQGFNLLGYTF; CDR3nt: TGTGCCAGCAGTTTATCCCAGGGCTTCAACCTCTTGGGCTACACCTTC
len: 17; v_gene: TRBV27; d_gene: NA; abundance: NA; j_gene: TRBJ1-3; CDR3aa: CASIGPKGDQTGNTIYF; CDR3nt: TGTGCCAGCATCGGGCCGAAGGGAGACCAAACTGGAAACACCATATATTTT
len: 14; v_gene: TRBV5-6; d_gene: TRBD1; abundance: NA; j_gene: TRBJ1-5; CDR3aa: CASSGPGTGEPQHF; CDR3nt: TGTGCCAGCAGCGGCCCCGGGACAGGGGAGCCCCAGCATTTT
len: 15; v_gene: TRBV15; d_gene: NA; abundance: NA; j_gene: TRBJ2-1; CDR3aa: CATSRESGLRNEQFF; CDR3nt: TGTGCCACCAGCAGAGAGTCGGGACTGAGGAATGAGCAGTTCTTC
len: 15; v_gene: TRBV6-5; d_gene: NA; abundance: NA; j_gene: TRBJ1-4; CDR3aa: CASSYSFRRKEKLFF; CDR3nt: TGTGCCAGCAGTTACTCGTTCCGGAGGAAGGAAAAACTGTTTTTT
len: 16; v_gene: TRBV5-6; d_gene: TRBD1; abundance: NA; j_gene: TRBJ2-7; CDR3aa: CASSLDRDRDPYEQYF; CDR3nt: TGTGCCAGCAGCTTGGATCGGGACAGGGATCCCTACGAGCAGTACTTC
len: 14; v_gene: TRBV6-5; d_gene: TRBD2; abundance: once; j_gene: TRBJ2-3; CDR3aa: CATRWRGSTDTQYF; CDR3nt: TGTGCCACCCGGTGGCGGGGGTCCACAGATACGCAGTATTTT
len: 15; v_gene: TRBV15; d_gene: TRBD2; abundance: NA; j_gene: TRBJ2-7; CDR3aa: CATSREKREGDEQYF; CDR3nt: TGTGCCACCAGCAGAGAGAAGCGGGAAGGGGACGAGCAGTACTTC
len: 12; v_gene: TRBV7-9; d_gene: NA; abundance: many; j_gene: TRBJ2-5; CDR3aa: CASSPDSGTQYF; CDR3nt: TGTGCCAGCAGCCCGGACAGCGGGACCCAGTACTTC
len: 19; v_gene: TRBV5-6; d_gene: TRBD2; abundance: NA; j_gene: TRBJ2-1; CDR3aa: CASSPWTSGGASSYNEQFF; CDR3nt: TGTGCCAGCAGCCCGTGGACTAGCGGGGGTGCGAGCTCCTACAATGAGCAGTTCTTC
len: 12; v_gene: TRBV6-5; d_gene: NA; abundance: few; j_gene: TRBJ1-1; CDR3aa: CASSYPQVEAFF; CDR3nt: TGTGCCAGCAGTTACCCCCAGGTGGAAGCTTTCTTT
len: 17; v_gene: TRBV7-8; d_gene: TRBD2; abundance: few; j_gene: TRBJ2-5; CDR3aa: CASSPRAGGITRGTQYF; CDR3nt: TGTGCCAGCAGCCCCCGAGCGGGGGGCATTACCCGGGGGACCCAGTACTTC
len: 13; v_gene: TRBV6-4; d_gene: NA; abundance: NA; j_gene: TRBJ2-1; CDR3aa: CASSGGDHNEQFF; CDR3nt: TGTGCCAGCAGTGGCGGGGATCACAATGAGCAGTTCTTC
len: 13; v_gene: TRBV13; d_gene: NA; abundance: NA; j_gene: TRBJ2-3; CDR3aa: CASSLGGADTQYF; CDR3nt: TGTGCCAGCAGCTTAGGGGGCGCAGATACGCAGTATTTT
len: 14; v_gene: TRBV19; d_gene: TRBD2; abundance: few; j_gene: TRBJ2-7; CDR3aa: CASSIGAGGYEQYF; CDR3nt: TGTGCCAGTAGTATAGGGGCGGGAGGCTACGAGCAGTACTTC
len: 15; v_gene: TRBV19; d_gene: TRBD1; abundance: once; j_gene: TRBJ1-4; CDR3aa: CASSIGQGAKEKLFF; CDR3nt: TGTGCCAGTAGTATAGGCCAGGGGGCAAAGGAAAAACTGTTTTTT
len: 15; v_gene: TRBV6-5; d_gene: NA; abundance: few; j_gene: TRBJ1-1; CDR3aa: CATARQGGMNTEAFF; CDR3nt: TGTGCCACCGCCCGGCAGGGAGGGATGAACACTGAAGCTTTCTTT
len: 16; v_gene: TRBV6-5; d_gene: TRBD2; abundance: NA; j_gene: TRBJ2-1; CDR3aa: CASSYSTSGSVHEQFF; CDR3nt: TGTGCCAGCAGTTACTCAACCAGCGGGAGTGTTCATGAGCAGTTCTTC
len: 16; v_gene: TRBV9; d_gene: TRBD2; abundance: once; j_gene: TRBJ2-3; CDR3aa: CASSVASSGVSDTQYF; CDR3nt: TGTGCCAGCAGCGTAGCATCTAGCGGGGTCTCAGATACGCAGTATTTT
len: 14; v_gene: TRBV30; d_gene: NA; abundance: NA; j_gene: TRBJ1-3; CDR3aa: CAWSSDRERNTIYF; CDR3nt: TGTGCCTGGAGTTCAGACAGAGAAAGGAACACCATATATTTT
len: 17; v_gene: TRBV11-2; d_gene: NA; abundance: NA; j_gene: TRBJ1-6; CDR3aa: CASSSGHRVVDNSPLHF; CDR3nt: TGTGCCAGCAGCTCGGGACACCGGGTGGTCGATAATTCACCCCTCCACTTT
len: 20; v_gene: TRBV27; d_gene: NA; abundance: NA; j_gene: TRBJ2-1; CDR3aa: CASSYRQPTTTSSLNNEQFF; CDR3nt: TGTGCCAGCAGTTACCGACAGCCCACAACGACTTCTAGTCTAAACAATGAGCAGTTCTTC
len: 15; v_gene: TRBV27; d_gene: TRBD2; abundance: NA; j_gene: TRBJ2-5; CDR3aa: CAIAPLSGIQETQYF; CDR3nt: TGTGCCATAGCACCCCTTAGCGGGATCCAAGAGACCCAGTACTTC
len: 15; v_gene: TRBV6-5; d_gene: NA; abundance: NA; j_gene: TRBJ2-5; CDR3aa: CASSYSMNYQETQYF; CDR3nt: TGTGCCAGCAGTTACTCGATGAACTACCAAGAGACCCAGTACTTC
len: 12; v_gene: TRBV4-3; d_gene: NA; abundance: NA; j_gene: TRBJ2-7; CDR3aa: CASSQVGAEQYF; CDR3nt: TGCGCCAGCAGCCAAGTGGGGGCCGAGCAGTACTTC